The 20 T cell receptor beta chains in this list originate from one sample, sequenced in a study of regulatory T cells in long-lasting Graves disease. Arm-PCR with iRepertoire HTBI primers amplified the CDR3 regions for these TCR beta libraries. TCRdb called the multiplex PCR reads again in MiXCR, with one record for every CDR3 protein. The sample records hundreds of thousands of distinct CDR3 sequences, roughly 16% being singletons. Time point of the sample: newly diagnosed GD, antithyroid drugs for less than 3 months. RNA from PBMCs was the source of the TCR library. These sequences were also reported in another study, on T cells in Graves' hyperthyroidism and ophthalmopathy.

Sequenced here: peripheral blood mononuclear cells (PBMCs), sampled at new diagnosis, from a patient treated with antithyroid drugs. The receptors derive from a woman aged 35 to 60 with Graves disease.

This sequence joins TRBV19 and TRBJ1-2, with D unresolved. CDR3 length: 14 amino acids. Germline V gene sequence: CDR1 LNHDA, CDR2 SQIVND (reference sequence). Trimming pared 7 bases from V and 4 bases from J, leaving 16 bases between. The CDR3 nucleotides read TGTGCCAGTACGGTTTCCGAACGGAGCTATGGCTACACCTTC. Translated, it gives CASTVSERSYGYTF.

This clonotype appeared many times. V is TRBV5-1 and J is TRBJ2-3, with D maybe TRBD1 (6 bases). There are 16 residues in the CDR3. CDR1 and CDR2 (germline): SGHRS, YFSETQ. V lost 0 bases, J lost 9 bases, and 20 bases lay in between. CDR3 region: CASSLASGPRTGTQYF. CDR3 nucleotide sequence: TGCGCCAGCAGCTTGGCCTCGGGACCCCGCACAGGGACGCAGTATTTT.

This clonotype was seen a few times. This rearrangement joins TRBV19 to TRBJ1-1, with D possibly TRBD1 on 5 matching bases. Germline CDR1 reads LNHDA; CDR2 reads SQIVND (reference sequence). V lost 8 bases to trimming and J lost 1 base, with 11 bases between them. The CDR3 runs 13 residues. CDR3 bases: TGTGCCAGTGGTCGGGGGTCGAACACTGAAGCTTTCTTT. Translating gives CASGRGSNTEAFF.

There are a few counts of this clonotype. The genes are TRBV7-3 and TRBJ2-1; 9 nucleotides line up with TRBD2. CDR1 and CDR2 (germline): SGHTA, FQGTGA. The CDR3 is 14 residues long. V was clipped by 3 bases and J by 6 bases; unmatched bases: 3. For the CDR3, the DNA is TGTGCCAGCAGCTTGGGACTAGCCTCCAATGAGCAGTTCTTC. Translation gives CASSLGLASNEQFF.

This clonotype showed up many times. V and J are TRBV2 and TRBJ2-4; a weak D match, TRBD1 (6 bases). V was cut by 6 bases and J by 6 bases, with 9 bases left in between. CDR1 and CDR2 (germline): SNHLY, FYNNEI. This CDR3 is built from 12 residues. The CDR3 region has the DNA TGTGCCAGCAGACAGGGCTCAAACATTCAGTACTTC. Protein sequence: CASRQGSNIQYF.

This clonotype has a handful of counts. This chain links TRBV20-1 with TRBJ2-1; TRBD2 aligns across 11 bases. CDR1 DFQATT and CDR2 SNEGSKA come from the germline V gene (reference sequence). Trimming took 3 bases from V and 14 from J; bases not matched to a gene: 3. This CDR3 has 11 amino acids. Here the CDR3 reads CSARTSGAEFF. CDR3 DNA: TGCAGTGCTAGGACTAGCGGGGCGGAGTTCTTC.

This clonotype showed up many times. The chain links TRBV27 to TRBJ2-1; D gene unclear. CDR3 length: 15 amino acids. The V gene lost 4 bases and the J gene lost 0 bases, with 10 bases spanning the gap. Germline assignment: CDR1 MNHEY and CDR2 SMNVEV (reference sequence). CDR3 sequence: CASSSPRSSYNEQFF. The CDR3, as DNA: TGTGCCAGCAGTTCCCCCCGGAGCTCCTACAATGAGCAGTTCTTC.

This clonotype was seen at least ten times. The chain has TRBV3-1 and TRBJ2-3; D not certain. Between the trimmed V and J ends, which lost 3 bases and 3 bases, there was a span of 13 bases. The CDR3 spans 15 residues. CDR1 and CDR2 (germline): LGHDT, YNNKEL (reference sequence). CDR3: CASSHGGTTTDTQYF. CDR3 bases: TGTGCCAGCAGCCACGGCGGTACTACGACAGATACGCAGTATTTT.

This clonotype was detected only a few times. V is TRBV5-4 and J is TRBJ1-5; D is possibly TRBD1 (5 bases). CDR3 length: 14 amino acids. From germline, CDR1 is SGHNT and CDR2 YYREEE (reference sequence). V lost 0 bases to trimming and J lost 7 bases, with 11 bases between them. The CDR3 DNA reads as TGTGCCAGCAGCTTGGGCCTGGGGGTGCAGCCCCAGCATTTT. Amino acid sequence: CASSLGLGVQPQHF.

This clonotype has more than one count but fewer than ten. The rearrangement links TRBV5-1 to TRBJ1-1, with 7 nucleotides matching TRBD1. This CDR3 has 14 amino acids. V was clipped by 6 bases and J by 3 bases; unmatched bases: 8. Germline V CDR1 and CDR2: SGHRS, YFSETQ. DNA of the CDR3: TGCGCCAGCACCTTAGAGGGGGCTGACACTGAAGCTTTCTTT. This translates into CASTLEGADTEAFF.

In its sample, this clonotype was seen many times. The chain employs TRBV28 and TRBJ2-5; D call uncertain. The germline V gene has CDR1 MDHEN and CDR2 SYDVKM. The CDR3 has 12 residues. Trimming shortened V by 6 bases and J by 4 bases, and 9 bases separated the two germline ends. The CDR3 reads CASRQSGETQYF. The CDR3 nucleotides read TGTGCCAGCAGACAATCCGGAGAGACCCAGTACTTC. The full variable domain, in which reference TRBV28 and TRBJ2-5 provide the parts outside the CDR3, is DVKVTQSSRYLVKRTGEKVFLECVQDMDHENMFWYRQDPGLGLRLIYFSYDVKMKEKGDIPEGYSVSREKKERFSLILESASTNQTSMYLCASRQSGETQYFGPGTRLLVL.

This clonotype occurred many times. The chain carries TRBV20-1 and TRBJ2-7; TRBD2 matches at 8 bases. V was pared by 4 bases and J by 1 base, with 9 bases of the junction left unmatched. This CDR3 has 15 amino acids. CDR1 DFQATT and CDR2 SNEGSKA come from the germline V gene (reference sequence). CDR3: CSAIRAGAPSYEQYF. The CDR3 nucleotides are TGCAGTGCTATCCGAGCGGGGGCCCCATCCTACGAGCAGTACTTC.

This clonotype came up many times. The J gene is TRBJ1-3, the V gene TRBV11-3, with D maybe TRBD1 (5 bases). Trimming pared 7 bases from V and 0 bases from J, leaving 16 bases between. There are 16 residues in the CDR3. Germline CDR1 reads SGHNT; CDR2 reads YENEEA. CDR3 coding DNA: TGTGCCAGCACCCGGGGGGGATGGCCCTCTGGAAACACCATATATTTT. It translates to CASTRGGWPSGNTIYF.

This clonotype was seen a few times. The chain combines TRBV12-3 or TRBV12-4 with TRBJ1-1, with 10 positions matching TRBD1. V was clipped by 4 bases and J by 5 bases; unmatched bases: 7. The CDR3 is 15 amino acids. This CDR3 reads CASSYRQGALTEAFF. The CDR3 DNA reads TGTGCCAGCAGTTACAGACAGGGGGCACTAACTGAAGCTTTCTTT.

The V gene is TRBV10-3, the J gene TRBJ2-5, with 7 bases matching TRBD1. V was clipped by 4 bases and J by 1 base; unmatched bases: 3. The germline gives CDR1 ENHRY, CDR2 SYGVKD. This CDR3 has 14 amino acids. DNA of the CDR3: TGTGCCATCAGTGCTCGGGACAGCCAAGAGACCCAGTACTTC. This encodes CAISARDSQETQYF.

This clonotype was counted ten times or more. The V and J genes are TRBV6-1 and TRBJ2-3; 9 positions agree with TRBD2. There are 17 residues in the CDR3. The germline gives CDR1 MNHNS, CDR2 SASEGT. The J segment lost 0 bases and the V segment lost 1 base, leaving 5 bases of the junction unmatched. The CDR3: CASSEVRAGGSTDTQYF. The CDR3 DNA is TGTGCCAGCAGTGAAGTCAGAGCGGGGGGTAGCACAGATACGCAGTATTTT.

The chain employs TRBV28 and TRBJ2-2; D tentatively fits TRBD1 or TRBD2 (5 bases each). Germline loops: CDR1 MDHEN, CDR2 SYDVKM. Trimming took 3 bases from V and 4 from J, leaving 18 bases between them. This CDR3 is built from 17 residues. The CDR3 bases are TGTGCCAGCAGTTTCCGCAACCGGGGCAGCGTCACCGGGGAGCTGTTTTTT. It specifies CASSFRNRGSVTGELFF.

To note about this clonotype: A single base separates this from a much larger clone, so it may be a read error. The conserved final phenylalanine or tryptophan is absent from the CDR3, which likely points to a read error. This chain links TRBV20-1 with TRBJ2-5; TRBD1 matches at 10 bases. There are 13 residues in the CDR3. The V and J ends lost 5 bases and 2 bases, in that order; junction bases with no gene match: 2. Germline V gene sequence: CDR1 DFQATT, CDR2 SNEGSKA (reference sequence). The CDR3 reads CSARQGAQETQYS. The CDR3 nucleotides are TGCAGTGCTCGACAGGGGGCTCAAGAGACCCAGTACTCC.

Note on this clonotype: One base away lies a much larger clone, so this may be a sequencing read error. V and J are TRBV30 and TRBJ1-5; unclear D gene. CDR3 length: 14 amino acids. CDR1 is GTSNPN, CDR2 SVGIG, per germline (reference sequence). V lost 0 bases and J lost 6, with 12 bases in between. The CDR3 reads CAWSVIGHSQPQHF. CDR3 nucleotide sequence: TGTGCCTGGAGTGTAATCGGGCACAGTCAGCCCCAGCATTTT.

This clonotype was seen repeatedly, ten times or more. V and J are TRBV2 and TRBJ2-5; 10 bases map to TRBD2. This CDR3 spans 15 amino acids. V shed 4 bases, J shed 5 bases, and the junction held 7 bases outside the gene matches. Germline assignment: CDR1 SNHLY and CDR2 FYNNEI. The CDR3 bases are TGTGCCAGCAGTGTGAGCGGGGGGGCCTCGGAGACCCAGTACTTC. Residues: CASSVSGGASETQYF.